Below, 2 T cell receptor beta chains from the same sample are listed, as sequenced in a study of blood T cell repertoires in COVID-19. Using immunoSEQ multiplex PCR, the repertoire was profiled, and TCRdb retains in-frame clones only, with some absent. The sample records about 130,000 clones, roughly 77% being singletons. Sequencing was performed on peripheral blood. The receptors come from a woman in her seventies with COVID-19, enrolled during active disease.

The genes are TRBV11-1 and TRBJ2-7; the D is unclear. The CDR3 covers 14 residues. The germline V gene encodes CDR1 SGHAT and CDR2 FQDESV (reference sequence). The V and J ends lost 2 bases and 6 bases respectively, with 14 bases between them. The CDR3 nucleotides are TGTGCCAGCAGCTTATCTACTCGGGTTGGCGAGCAGTACTTC. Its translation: CASSLSTRVGEQYF.

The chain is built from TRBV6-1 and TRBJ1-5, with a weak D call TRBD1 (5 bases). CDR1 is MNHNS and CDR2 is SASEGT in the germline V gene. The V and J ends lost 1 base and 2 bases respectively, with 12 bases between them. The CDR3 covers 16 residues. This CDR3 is CASSEGGGGGNQPQHF. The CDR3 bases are TGTGCCAGCAGTGAAGGGGGAGGAGGGGGCAATCAGCCCCAGCATTTT.